The present T cell receptor beta chain was sequenced within a study of T cells in Graves' hyperthyroidism and ophthalmopathy. RNA transcripts provided the source from which TCR beta CDR3 regions were amplified. HTBI primers were used for first-round RT-PCR of the TCR CDR3. MiXCR, run by TCRdb on the multiplex PCR reads, gives a single entry per CDR3 protein. This sample has roughly 200,000 distinct CDR3 sequences, with around 16% found just once. Cells are PBMCs isolated from more than 8.5 ml of fresh blood. This clonotype has at least ten counts. The junction had 7 bases not matched to a gene; V was cut back by 5 bases and J by 4 bases. The CDR3 is 16 amino acids. Germline V gives CDR1 SGHRS, CDR2 YFSETQ.

V gene TRBV5-1 combines with J gene TRBJ2-3; 13 nucleotides match TRBD2. The sequenced sample was blood. This clonotype originated in a man aged 40-49 years with Graves' hyperthyroidism. The DNA for the CDR3 is TGCGCCAGCAGTCCTACTAGCGGGGGGGCCCCAGATACGCAGTATTTT. It yields the protein CASSPTSGGAPDTQYF.